Listed here are 23 T cell receptor beta chains from one sample, sequenced in a study of blood T cell repertoires in COVID-19. TCRdb's copy holds only in-frame clones and misses some; the assay was immunoSEQ multiplex PCR. The sample lists hundreds of thousands of clones; 70% to 90% were seen once. Sequencing input: PBMCs or T cells enriched from blood (not recorded which). The receptors were sampled from a woman aged 18 to 35 who had been exposed to COVID-19.

This rearrangement joins TRBV5-1 to TRBJ2-1; 12 nucleotides line up with TRBD2. The CDR3 has 19 residues. In germline, CDR1 is SGHRS, CDR2 YFSETQ. V lost 5 bases to trimming and J lost 2 bases; unmatched junction nucleotides: 14. The CDR3 DNA is TGCGCCAGCAGTTCCAAAGGGGTGACTAGCGGGAGTGCCTACAATGAGCAGTTCTTC. Translated: CASSSKGVTSGSAYNEQFF. Looking up the rest from reference TRBV5-1 and TRBJ2-1 gives the full variable domain: KAGVTQTPRYLIKTRGQQVTLSCSPISGHRSVSWYQQTPGQGLQFLFEYFSETQRNKGNFPGRFSGRQFSNSRSEMNVSTLELGDSALYLCASSSKGVTSGSAYNEQFFGPGTRLTVL.

This clone was picked up a small number of times. The chain uses TRBV7-3 and TRBJ2-2, with D perhaps matching TRBD1 (6 bases). In germline, CDR1 is SGHTA, CDR2 FQGTGA. The CDR3 is made up of 16 amino acids. V lost 3 bases, J lost 4 bases, and 15 bases lay in between. The CDR3 coding sequence is TGTGCCAGCAGCTTTTCTGGGACAACGGGCACCGGGGAGCTGTTTTTT. It encodes CASSFSGTTGTGELFF.

The rearrangement links TRBV4-2 to TRBJ2-1; possibly TRBD1 for D (6 bases). The CDR3 is 15 amino acids. Trimming removed 1 base at V and 15 bases at J, with 22 bases between. Germline V gives CDR1 LGHNA, CDR2 YNFKEQ. CDR3 sequence: CASSQGQDWAAKPFF. The CDR3 nucleotides read TGTGCCAGCAGCCAAGGACAGGATTGGGCAGCTAAGCCGTTCTTC.

J is TRBJ2-1 and V is TRBV5-1, with 8 bases fitting TRBD1. The J segment lost 0 bases and the V segment lost 1 base, leaving 3 bases of the junction unmatched. This CDR3 spans 16 amino acids. Germline V lookup: CDR1 SGHRS, CDR2 YFSETQ. The CDR3 DNA is TGCGCCAGCAGCTTGACTACAGGGGGCTCCTACAATGAGCAGTTCTTC. It translates to CASSLTTGGSYNEQFF.

This sequence joins TRBV27 and TRBJ2-2; no reliable D call. From germline, CDR1 is MNHEY and CDR2 SMNVEV (reference sequence). The CDR3 totals 14 residues. V shed 0 bases and J shed 7 bases, with 9 bases lying between them. The CDR3 DNA follows: TGTGCCAGCAGTTTATCGAGATCCGGCGGGGAGCTGTTTTTT. Protein product: CASSLSRSGGELFF.

The rearrangement links TRBV19 to TRBJ2-1, with TRBD2 matching over 11 bases. The CDR3 sequence is 14 residues long. The V and J ends lost 3 bases and 7 bases, in that order; junction bases with no gene match: 2. Germline V gene data show CDR1 as LNHDA and CDR2 as SQIVND (reference sequence). CDR3 residues: CASSISGGGNEQFF. CDR3 in DNA: TGTGCCAGTAGTATTAGCGGGGGGGGTAATGAGCAGTTCTTC.

This chain uses TRBV28 with TRBJ1-5; TRBD1 matches at 8 bases. CDR3 length equals 18 residues. Germline values: CDR1 MDHEN, CDR2 SYDVKM. The V gene end was trimmed by 2 bases and the J gene end by 1 base; junction bases not matched to a gene: 10. The CDR3 loop is CASSLPQGAGASNQPQHF. The CDR3, as DNA: TGTGCCAGCAGTTTACCCCAGGGGGCGGGAGCGAGCAATCAGCCCCAGCATTTT.

V is TRBV28 and J is TRBJ1-1, with D perhaps matching TRBD1 (5 bases). Trimming removed 7 bases from V and 1 base from J, with 10 bases in between. Germline V CDR1 and CDR2: MDHEN, SYDVKM. This CDR3 has 13 amino acids. In nucleotides, the CDR3 is TGTGCCAGCAATCAGGGTTCGAACACTGAAGCTTTCTTT. Its protein product is CASNQGSNTEAFF. The full variable domain, rest sourced from reference TRBV28 and TRBJ1-1, is DVKVTQSSRYLVKRTGEKVFLECVQDMDHENMFWYRQDPGLGLRLIYFSYDVKMKEKGDIPEGYSVSREKKERFSLILESASTNQTSMYLCASNQGSNTEAFFGQGTRLTVV.

This chain uses TRBV7-2 with TRBJ2-7; D gene uncertain. The CDR3 totals 13 residues. The germline V and J ends were trimmed by 5 bases and 1 base, with 9 bases remaining between them. Germline V gene lookup returns CDR1 SGHTA and CDR2 FQGNSA. Written as DNA, the CDR3 is TGTGCCAGCAGCCCCCACTCATCCTACGAGCAGTACTTC. Protein sequence: CASSPHSSYEQYF.

The CDR3 here is CASSQKPQGASTGELFF. The DNA for the CDR3 is TGTGCCAGCAGCCAAAAACCACAGGGGGCGAGCACCGGGGAGCTGTTTTTT. The chain is built from TRBV11-2 and TRBJ2-2; 9 nucleotides align to TRBD1. With V trimmed by 5 bases and J by 4 bases, 11 bases remained unmatched. The CDR3 loop spans 17 amino acids. Germline CDR1 is SGHAT and CDR2 is FQNNGV.

This clone was counted a few times. The chain joins TRBV7-9 to TRBJ2-4; D may be TRBD2 (5 bases). Germline CDR1 and CDR2: SEHNR and FQNEAQ (reference sequence). The CDR3 extends over 16 amino acids. V was pared by 4 bases and J by 0 bases, with 13 bases between. Here the CDR3 reads CASSSSGGLAKNIQYF. The CDR3 DNA reads as TGTGCCAGCAGCTCCTCAGGAGGATTAGCCAAAAACATTCAGTACTTC.

This chain joins TRBV3-1 (or the pseudogene TRBV3-2) and TRBJ2-5; 8 bases match TRBD2. Germline-derived CDR1 and CDR2 are LGHDT and YNNKEL (reference sequence). Trimming took 0 bases from V and 3 from J; bases not matched to a gene: 3. The CDR3 consists of 15 residues. CDR3 protein: CASSQDILAEETQYF. The CDR3 DNA is TGTGCCAGCAGCCAAGATATACTAGCGGAAGAGACCCAGTACTTC.

The rearrangement joins TRBV19 to TRBJ1-4, with a tentative D call TRBD1 (6 bases). CDR3 size: 15 residues. V shed 3 bases and J shed 1 base, with 9 bases lying between them. The germline gives CDR1 LNHDA, CDR2 SQIVND (reference sequence). CDR3 protein: CASSIETGTNEKLFF. CDR3 in DNA: TGTGCCAGTAGTATCGAGACAGGAACTAATGAAAAACTGTTTTTT.

The genes are TRBV9 and TRBJ2-2; D might be TRBD1 (5 bases). The CDR3 loop spans 17 amino acids. The germline V gene has CDR1 SGDLS and CDR2 YYNGEE. V lost 0 bases and J lost 3, with 15 bases in between. In nucleotides, the CDR3 is TGTGCCAGCAGCGTAGATGGTGGGGCAGGGTACACCGGGGAGCTGTTTTTT. Protein product: CASSVDGGAGYTGELFF.

The J gene is TRBJ1-1, the V gene TRBV28, with TRBD1 matching 10 bases. Germline CDR1 reads MDHEN; CDR2 reads SYDVKM. V lost 6 bases, J lost 2 bases, and 9 bases stayed unmatched. The CDR3 sequence is 16 residues long. Written as DNA, the CDR3 is TGTGCCAGCAGGTCTCCGGGACAGGGGCTCAACACTGAAGCTTTCTTT. Translation gives CASRSPGQGLNTEAFF.

The chain has TRBV29-1 and TRBJ2-7, with a weak D call TRBD2 (7 bases). V was pared by 6 bases and J by 5 bases, with 14 bases between. This CDR3 has 12 amino acids. Germline V gene lookup returns CDR1 SQVTM and CDR2 ANQGSEA. CDR3 in DNA: TGCAGCGTCGGGGGGCAGGTCGACGAGCAGTACTTC. It is translated as CSVGGQVDEQYF.

The rearrangement uses TRBV10-2 and TRBJ1-2, with D perhaps matching TRBD1 (6 bases). V lost 4 bases, J lost 6 bases, and 12 bases lay in between. The CDR3 consists of 13 residues. Germline V gene lookup returns CDR1 WSHSY and CDR2 SAAADI. The CDR3 is CASSGTDVNGYTF. The CDR3 DNA follows: TGCGCCAGCAGTGGGACAGACGTCAATGGCTACACCTTC.

The chain employs TRBV18 and TRBJ1-2; 7 bases match TRBD1. Germline assignment: CDR1 KGHSH and CDR2 LQKENI. CDR3 size: 13 residues. V shed 6 bases and J 3 bases; nucleotides not matched to a gene: 4. The CDR3 nucleotides are TGTGCCAGCTCCCTCAGGGGGGACTATGGCTACACCTTC. It codes for CASSLRGDYGYTF.

V is TRBV27 and J is TRBJ2-1; D gene ambiguous. The germline V gene encodes CDR1 MNHEY and CDR2 SMNVEV (reference sequence). CDR3 length: 16 residues. V shed 0 bases and J shed 6 bases, with 15 bases lying between them. DNA of the CDR3: TGTGCCAGCAGTTTATCGCACTACCATGGGTCCAATGAGCAGTTCTTC. It codes for CASSLSHYHGSNEQFF.

This sequence joins TRBV10-3 and TRBJ1-1, with D possibly TRBD1 on 6 matching bases. V lost 0 bases to trimming and J lost 0 bases, with 8 bases between them. The germline gives CDR1 ENHRY, CDR2 SYGVKD. The CDR3 sequence is 15 residues long. CDR3 region: CAISESGQMNTEAFF. Written as DNA, the CDR3 is TGTGCCATCAGTGAGTCAGGACAGATGAACACTGAAGCTTTCTTT.

V and J are TRBV5-4 and TRBJ1-5; perhaps TRBD1 as D (6 bases). The V gene's germline CDR1 is SGHNT and CDR2 YYREEE (reference sequence). The CDR3 sequence is 16 residues long. V was trimmed by 0 bases and J by 4 bases, leaving 14 bases between them. CDR3: CASSLGPGVDNQPQHF. The CDR3 nucleotides read TGTGCCAGCAGCTTGGGGCCAGGGGTCGATAATCAGCCCCAGCATTTT.

The chain carries TRBV4-1 and TRBJ2-7, with D tentatively TRBD1 (5 bases). Trimming removed 0 bases at V and 0 bases at J, with 12 bases between. The CDR3 loop spans 16 amino acids. Germline CDR1 and CDR2: MGHRA and YSYEKL. The CDR3, as DNA: TGCGCCAGCAGCCAAGACCGGGCAGGGATCTCCTACGAGCAGTACTTC. Its translation: CASSQDRAGISYEQYF.

J is TRBJ2-7 and V is TRBV29-1; 8 bases agree with TRBD1. The CDR3 spans 14 residues. From germline, CDR1 is SQVTM and CDR2 ANQGSEA. V lost 2 bases, J lost 7 bases, and 10 bases stayed unmatched. The CDR3 nucleotides are TGCAGCGTTGAAATCATGGGACAGGCGGAGGAGCAGTACTTC. Amino acid sequence: CSVEIMGQAEEQYF.